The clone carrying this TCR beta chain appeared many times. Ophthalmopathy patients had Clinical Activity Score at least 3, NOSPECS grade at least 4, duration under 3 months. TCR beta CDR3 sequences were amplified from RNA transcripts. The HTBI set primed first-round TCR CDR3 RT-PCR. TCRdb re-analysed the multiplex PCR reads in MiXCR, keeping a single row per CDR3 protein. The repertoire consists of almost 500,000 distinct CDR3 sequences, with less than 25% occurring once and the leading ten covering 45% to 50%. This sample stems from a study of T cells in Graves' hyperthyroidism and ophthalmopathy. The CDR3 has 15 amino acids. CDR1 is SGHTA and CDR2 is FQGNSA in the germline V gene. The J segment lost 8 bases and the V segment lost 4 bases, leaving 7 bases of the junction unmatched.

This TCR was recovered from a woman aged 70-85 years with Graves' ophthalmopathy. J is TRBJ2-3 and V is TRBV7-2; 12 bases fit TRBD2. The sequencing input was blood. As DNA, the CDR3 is TGTGCCAGCAGCTCCCAAGGACTAGCGGGAATTACGCAGTATTTT. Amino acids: CASSSQGLAGITQYF.